These 19 T cell receptor beta chains came from one sample sequenced in a study of OX40 agonist ivuxolimab in advanced cancers. This table comes from immunoSEQ multiplex PCR, and its TCRdb copy is limited to in-frame clones, with some not included. The sample records 60,000 to 70,000 clones, less than 90% being singletons. The material was CD4+ or CD8+ T cells sorted from blood, obtained in a trial of the OX40 agonist ivuxolimab. These receptors all stem from an adult with an advanced solid tumor such as melanoma, head and neck, liver or kidney cancer.

The chain combines TRBV30 with TRBJ2-2; maybe TRBD1 (5 bases). Germline V lookup: CDR1 GTSNPN, CDR2 SVGIG (reference sequence). The V end was cut by 4 bases, the J end by 1 base, with 10 bases between. The CDR3 contains 14 residues. CDR3 amino acids: CAWNKGMNTGELFF. The CDR3 nucleotides read TGTGCCTGGAATAAGGGGATGAACACCGGGGAGCTGTTTTTT.

V gene TRBV5-4 combines with J gene TRBJ2-2; TRBD2 agrees at 8 bases. V lost 4 bases to trimming and J lost 7 bases; unmatched junction nucleotides: 9. Germline assignment: CDR1 SGHNT and CDR2 YYREEE (reference sequence). The CDR3 consists of 15 residues. CDR3 in DNA: TGTGCCAGCAGCCCGGGAACGGGAGGGCACGGGGAGCTGTTTTTT. The encoded protein is CASSPGTGGHGELFF.

V gene TRBV5-1 combines with J gene TRBJ2-7; D call uncertain. This CDR3 is built from 13 residues. Trimming stripped 1 base from V and 3 bases from J, with 8 bases between. Germline CDR1 and CDR2: SGHRS and YFSETQ. The CDR3 coding sequence is TGCGCCAGCAGCTTGCTGGCAGACTACGAGCAGTACTTC. This sequence encodes CASSLLADYEQYF. Together with reference TRBV5-1 and TRBJ2-7, the CDR3 gives the full variable domain: KAGVTQTPRYLIKTRGQQVTLSCSPISGHRSVSWYQQTPGQGLQFLFEYFSETQRNKGNFPGRFSGRQFSNSRSEMNVSTLELGDSALYLCASSLLADYEQYFGPGTRLTVT.

V and J are TRBV10-3 and TRBJ2-1, with unresolved D. The CDR3 totals 15 residues. V lost 0 bases, J lost 6 bases, and 12 bases lay in between. The V gene's germline CDR1 is ENHRY and CDR2 SYGVKD. CDR3 sequence reads: CAISESYSVANEQFF. Here the CDR3 DNA reads TGTGCCATCAGTGAGTCGTATAGTGTAGCCAATGAGCAGTTCTTC.

The chain uses TRBV6-6 and TRBJ1-4, with D possibly matching TRBD1 (5 bases). V was cut by 4 bases and J by 7 bases, with 13 bases left in between. The germline gives CDR1 MNHNY, CDR2 SVGAGI (reference sequence). The CDR3 covers 14 residues. The CDR3 nucleotides read TGTGCCAGCAGTTGGGGTCGGGGGGGTGAAAAACTGTTTTTT. Its protein is CASSWGRGGEKLFF.

The chain combines TRBV5-4 with TRBJ1-1, with D possibly matching TRBD1 (5 bases). CDR1 and CDR2 from the germline V gene are SGHNT and YYREEE (reference sequence). V lost 4 bases and J lost 6, with 13 bases in between. The CDR3 runs 13 residues. In nucleotides, the CDR3 is TGTGCCAGCAGCCCACCCGGAGGGGCTGAAGCTTTCTTT. This sequence encodes CASSPPGGAEAFF.

The rearrangement joins TRBV9 to TRBJ2-5; 8 bases fit TRBD1. The germline gives CDR1 SGDLS, CDR2 YYNGEE. CDR3 length: 16 amino acids. V was clipped by 0 bases and J by 5 bases; unmatched bases: 9. This CDR3 reads CASSVVGRGPGETQYF. In DNA, the CDR3 is TGTGCCAGCAGCGTAGTGGGCAGGGGGCCGGGGGAGACCCAGTACTTC.

This chain uses TRBV5-1 with TRBJ2-3; D remains unclear. The CDR3 contains 15 residues. Deletions cut 1 base from V and 0 bases from J, with 9 bases between. From germline, CDR1 is SGHRS and CDR2 YFSETQ. The CDR3 spells CASSLTQESTDTQYF. The CDR3 DNA reads TGCGCCAGCAGCTTGACGCAGGAGAGCACAGATACGCAGTATTTT. Drawing the rest from reference TRBV5-1 and TRBJ2-3, the complete variable domain is KAGVTQTPRYLIKTRGQQVTLSCSPISGHRSVSWYQQTPGQGLQFLFEYFSETQRNKGNFPGRFSGRQFSNSRSEMNVSTLELGDSALYLCASSLTQESTDTQYFGPGTRLTVL.

The chain links TRBV6-5 to TRBJ1-5, with D perhaps TRBD1 (6 bases). Trimming left V 2 bases short and J 4 bases short, with 9 bases between. CDR3 size: 14 residues. Germline V gene lookup returns CDR1 MNHEY and CDR2 SVGAGI. The CDR3 sequence: CASSYPQGNQPQHF. CDR3 coding DNA: TGTGCCAGCAGTTACCCACAGGGAAATCAGCCCCAGCATTTT.

A note on this clone: At one boundary the junction diverges from the germline segment, which might be a read error. The chain's CDR3 is CASSSPGQGALGANVLTF. CDR3 coding DNA: TGTGCCAGTAGTTCCCCGGGACAGGGGGCGCTTGGGGCCAACGTCCTGACCTTC. The chain recombines TRBV19 with TRBJ2-6; 12 bases are a match to TRBD1. Germline CDR1 reads LNHDA; CDR2 reads SQIVND (reference sequence). The CDR3 covers 18 residues.

This clone was picked up one time. This sequence joins TRBV28 and TRBJ2-1; possibly TRBD2 for D (5 bases). Between the trimmed V and J ends, which lost 2 bases and 2 bases, there was a span of 16 bases. The CDR3 covers 17 residues. Germline V gene lookup returns CDR1 MDHEN and CDR2 SYDVKM. The CDR3 DNA reads as TGTGCCAGCAGTTTAGACCAGCGGAGAGACCCCTACAATGAGCAGTTCTTC. The encoded protein is CASSLDQRRDPYNEQFF.

For the CDR3, the DNA is TGCAGCGTCTCGGGGAGTTACACCGGGGAGCTGTTTTTT. As protein: CSVSGSYTGELFF. J is TRBJ2-2 and V is TRBV29-1, with D possibly TRBD2 on 5 matching bases. The CDR3 covers 13 residues. Per the germline V gene, CDR1 is SQVTM and CDR2 is ANQGSEA. V gave up 6 bases and J gave up 3 bases, with 11 bases separating them.

The V and J genes are TRBV7-6 and TRBJ2-7; a weak D match, TRBD1 (5 bases). The germline CDR1 and CDR2 sequences are SGHVS and FNYEAQ. V shed 1 base and J shed 6 bases, with 10 bases lying between them. The CDR3 is 13 amino acids. The CDR3 DNA reads TGTGCCAGCAGCTTAGAACGGCAGGGCGAGCAGTACTTC. It encodes CASSLERQGEQYF.

The CDR3 here is CASSLPGTGGAEYGYTF. The CDR3, as DNA: TGCGCCAGCAGCTTACCCGGGACAGGGGGCGCAGAGTATGGCTACACCTTC. The rearrangement uses TRBV5-1 and TRBJ1-2; 12 nucleotides agree with TRBD1. CDR1 is SGHRS and CDR2 is YFSETQ in the germline V gene. V lost 2 bases to trimming and J lost 5 bases; unmatched junction nucleotides: 10. The CDR3 extends over 17 amino acids.

This clone ranks as medium-sized. The chain joins TRBV9 to TRBJ2-2; TRBD2 aligns across 8 bases. V lost 3 bases to trimming and J lost 5 bases; unmatched junction nucleotides: 9. Germline CDR1 is SGDLS and CDR2 is YYNGEE. This CDR3 has 16 amino acids. CDR3 sequence (DNA): TGTGCCAGCAGCGAGGATAGCGGGATAGGAACCGGGGAGCTGTTTTTT. The encoded protein is CASSEDSGIGTGELFF. The variable domain in full, completed from reference TRBV9 and TRBJ2-2, reads DSGVTQTPKHLITATGQRVTLRCSPRSGDLSVYWYQQSLDQGLQFLIQYYNGEERAKGNILERFSAQQFPDLHSELNLSSLELGDSALYFCASSEDSGIGTGELFFGEGSRLTVL.

The chain combines TRBV5-1 with TRBJ1-5; TRBD1 agrees at 8 bases. The V gene's germline CDR1 is SGHRS and CDR2 YFSETQ. The CDR3 loop spans 15 amino acids. V was clipped by 4 bases and J by 5 bases; unmatched bases: 8. The CDR3 region is CASSPGQGGDQPQHF. In DNA, the CDR3 is TGCGCCAGCAGCCCCGGACAGGGAGGGGATCAGCCCCAGCATTTT.

V is TRBV5-1 and J is TRBJ2-3; 9 bases match TRBD2. Per germline, CDR1 SGHRS and CDR2 YFSETQ. This CDR3 region has 14 residues. V dropped 5 bases and J dropped 6; count of bases not matched to a gene: 7. CDR3 DNA: TGCGCCAGCAGAATAGCGGGAGTTAGGGATACGCAGTATTTT. Encoded protein: CASRIAGVRDTQYF.

The chain is built from TRBV7-9 and TRBJ1-6, with D possibly matching TRBD1 (5 bases). The ends were cut back, 4 bases at V and 6 bases at J, with 10 bases in the middle. This CDR3 is 14 amino acids long. The germline gives CDR1 SEHNR, CDR2 FQNEAQ (reference sequence). DNA for the CDR3: TGTGCCAGCAGCTCCCCCGGGGGTAATTCACCCCTCCACTTT. This translates into CASSSPGGNSPLHF.

The chain recombines TRBV28 with TRBJ1-4; 9 bases fit TRBD1. V trimming: 6 bases; J trimming: 3 bases; junction bases outside the gene matches: 5. The CDR3 is 15 residues long. Germline V gene sequence: CDR1 MDHEN, CDR2 SYDVKM. CDR3 bases: TGTGCCAGCAGCCGCACAGGGGGCTCTAATGAAAAACTGTTTTTT. Protein sequence: CASSRTGGSNEKLFF.